Below, 25 T cell receptor beta chains from the same sample are listed, as sequenced in a study of T cells in Graves' hyperthyroidism and ophthalmopathy. There were TCR beta CDR3 regions amplified from RNA transcripts. Carried out on the TCR CDR3, a first-round RT-PCR used the HTBI primer set. TCRdb redid the calling of the multiplex PCR reads with MiXCR, one entry per CDR3 protein. Found here are about 620,000 distinct CDR3 sequences, about 16% of them singletons; the top ten hold 3.5% to 4%. The specimen was blood. The receptors were gathered from a woman aged 25 to 45 with Graves' hyperthyroidism.

Ten or more counts support this clonotype. The chain uses TRBV2 and TRBJ2-3, with D perhaps given as TRBD1 or TRBD2 (7 bases each). In germline, CDR1 is SNHLY, CDR2 FYNNEI. Trimming removed 2 bases at V and 3 bases at J, with 15 bases between. This CDR3 spans 16 amino acids. The CDR3 loop reads CASSERQGGWTDTQYF. Written as DNA, the CDR3 is TGTGCCAGCAGTGAACGACAGGGAGGGTGGACAGATACGCAGTATTTT.

This chain uses TRBV20-1 with TRBJ1-1; D is ambiguous. From germline, CDR1 is DFQATT and CDR2 SNEGSKA (reference sequence). This CDR3 is built from 15 residues. Trimming stripped 1 base from V and 0 bases from J, with 12 bases between. CDR3 in amino acids: CSARVGGVLNTEAFF. Written as DNA, the CDR3 is TGCAGTGCTAGAGTTGGCGGAGTCCTGAACACTGAAGCTTTCTTT.

The table lists this clonotype with many counts. The chain combines TRBV15 with TRBJ2-7, with 10 bases fitting TRBD2. Per germline, CDR1 LNHNV and CDR2 YYDKDF (reference sequence). This CDR3 spans 15 amino acids. Trimming removed 3 bases from V and 3 bases from J; junction bases left unmatched: 5. The CDR3 DNA follows: TGTGCCACCAGCAGGCAACTAGCGGGGTACTACGAGCAGTACTTC. Its protein product is CATSRQLAGYYEQYF.

Ten or more counts support this clonotype. The chain carries TRBV28 and TRBJ2-5; TRBD2 matches at 7 bases. Trimming at V came to 1 base and at J to 5 bases, leaving 4 bases not matched to a gene. In germline, CDR1 is MDHEN, CDR2 SYDVKM. The CDR3 sequence is 14 residues long. The CDR3 reads CASSLFGEGETQYF. The DNA for the CDR3 is TGTGCCAGCAGTTTATTTGGGGAGGGGGAGACCCAGTACTTC.

This chain uses TRBV6-9 with TRBJ2-1, with 11 bases lining up with TRBD2. The V gene's germline CDR1 is MNHGY and CDR2 SVAAGI. J was trimmed by 2 bases and V by 3 bases; bases with no gene match: 6. This CDR3 has 17 residues. The CDR3 DNA reads as TGTGCCAGCAGTTACGCCCCGACTAGCGGGGCCTACAATGAGCAGTTCTTC. This gives the protein CASSYAPTSGAYNEQFF.

This clonotype has just a few counts. This sequence joins TRBV15 and TRBJ2-7; either TRBD1 or TRBD2 may fit D (5 bases each). Germline V gene lookup returns CDR1 LNHNV and CDR2 YYDKDF (reference sequence). CDR3 length: 13 amino acids. V lost 1 base and J 3 bases, leaving 7 bases between the germline ends. CDR3 nucleotides: TGTGCCACCAGCAGAGGGGGGAACTACGAGCAGTACTTC. This encodes CATSRGGNYEQYF.

The chain combines TRBV5-1 with TRBJ2-5; no clear D gene. CDR3 length equals 14 residues. Trimming shortened V by 0 bases and J by 1 base, and 7 bases separated the two germline ends. Germline CDR1 SGHRS, CDR2 YFSETQ. For the CDR3, the DNA is TGCGCCAGCAGCTTGGCGATTGGCCAAGAGACCCAGTACTTC. Its translation is CASSLAIGQETQYF.

The V and J genes are TRBV30 and TRBJ2-2; tentatively, D is TRBD1 (5 bases). The germline gives CDR1 GTSNPN, CDR2 SVGIG (reference sequence). CDR3 length: 14 amino acids. The ends were cut back, 0 bases at V and 7 bases at J, with 12 bases in the middle. The CDR3, as DNA: TGTGCCTGGAGTGTACAGGAACGTTTCGGGGAGCTGTTTTTT. This encodes CAWSVQERFGELFF.

In this sample, this clonotype turned up many times. The chain links TRBV28 to TRBJ1-1, with D unclear. There are 14 residues in the CDR3. Per the germline V gene, CDR1 is MDHEN and CDR2 is SYDVKM. Trimming removed 5 bases at V and 5 bases at J, with 15 bases between. The CDR3, as DNA: TGTGCCAGCAGTCTCGAAACAGAATGGACTGAAGCTTTCTTT. Translating gives CASSLETEWTEAFF.

This sequence joins TRBV25-1 and TRBJ2-7; 7 bases align to TRBD2. Germline V gene lookup returns CDR1 MGHDK and CDR2 SYGVNS. The CDR3 runs to 14 residues. The J segment lost 1 base and the V segment lost 6 bases, leaving 6 bases of the junction unmatched. CDR3 amino acids: CASSRGVPSYEQYF. The CDR3 nucleotides are TGTGCCAGCAGCCGGGGGGTCCCTTCCTACGAGCAGTACTTC.

The V and J genes are TRBV5-4 and TRBJ1-2, with a weak D call TRBD1 (5 bases). Germline V gives CDR1 SGHNT, CDR2 YYREEE (reference sequence). This CDR3 has 14 residues. Trimming pared 0 bases from V and 4 bases from J, leaving 10 bases between. In DNA, the CDR3 is TGTGCCAGCAGCTTGGCCCGGGACGTCTATGGCTACACCTTC. Its protein is CASSLARDVYGYTF.

This clonotype showed up many times. The gene calls are TRBV18 and TRBJ2-7, with 8 bases matching TRBD1. CDR1 is KGHSH and CDR2 is LQKENI in the germline V gene. The V gene end was trimmed by 5 bases and the J gene end by 4 bases; junction bases not matched to a gene: 7. This CDR3 has 14 residues. CDR3 in DNA: TGTGCCAGCTCATCGGACAGGGTAAATTACGAGCAGTACTTC. Translated: CASSSDRVNYEQYF.

Notes on this clonotype: Just one base apart from a much larger clone, this may be a read error. The rearrangement joins TRBV12-3 or TRBV12-4 to TRBJ1-5, with TRBD1 identical over 12 bases. The CDR3 is 17 amino acids. J gave up 11 bases and V 0 bases, and 11 bases lay outside the gene matches. The CDR3: CASSLAGTGGDMKSQHF. The CDR3 DNA is TGTGCCAGCAGTTTAGCCGGGACAGGGGGCGATATGAAGTCCCAGCATTTT.

The chain has TRBV11-2 and TRBJ1-2, with TRBD1 identical over 7 bases. The germline V gene has CDR1 SGHAT and CDR2 FQNNGV. This CDR3 has 15 residues. V lost 0 bases to trimming and J lost 3 bases; unmatched junction nucleotides: 4. CDR3 DNA: TGTGCCAGCAGCTTAGATCAGACAGGGTACTATGGCTACACCTTC. Translating it yields CASSLDQTGYYGYTF.

This clonotype was counted at least ten times. The chain combines TRBV28 with TRBJ2-3; D remains unclear. Germline-derived CDR1 and CDR2 are MDHEN and SYDVKM. V lost 6 bases, J lost 2 bases, and 6 bases lay in between. The CDR3 loop spans 12 amino acids. CDR3 coding DNA: TGTGCCAGCAGATCTCCCACAGATACGCAGTATTTT. It codes for CASRSPTDTQYF.

In its sample, this clonotype was seen many times. V and J are TRBV20-1 and TRBJ1-1; D gene ambiguous. The germline V gene has CDR1 DFQATT and CDR2 SNEGSKA (reference sequence). V lost 7 bases to trimming and J lost 2 bases, with 11 bases between them. This CDR3 region has 12 residues. CDR3 protein: CSGRATNTEAFF. The CDR3 nucleotides read TGCAGTGGACGGGCGACTAACACTGAAGCTTTCTTT.

This clonotype was detected a few times. The V call is TRBV3-1, the J call TRBJ2-7; 12 bases line up with TRBD2. Germline V gives CDR1 LGHDT, CDR2 YNNKEL (reference sequence). The V segment lost 1 base and the J segment 6 bases; nucleotides outside the gene matches: 10. CDR3 size: 17 residues. The CDR3 loop is CASSQAGRLAGAGEQYF. The CDR3 nucleotides read TGTGCCAGCAGCCAAGCGGGTCGACTAGCGGGAGCCGGCGAGCAGTACTTC.

In its sample, this clonotype was seen many times. CDR3 sequence: CASRPGQGARMNEQFF. CDR3 nucleotide sequence: TGTGCCAGCAGACCCGGACAGGGGGCCAGGATGAATGAGCAGTTCTTC. The chain uses TRBV2 and TRBJ2-1, with 11 bases lining up with TRBD1. Trimming cost V 6 bases and J 7 bases; bases outside gene matches: 11. This CDR3 is built from 16 residues. The germline V gene has CDR1 SNHLY and CDR2 FYNNEI. The variable domain in full, completed from reference TRBV2 and TRBJ2-1, reads EPEVTQTPSHQVTQMGQEVILRCVPISNHLYFYWYRQILGQKVEFLVSFYNNEISEKSEIFDDQFSVERPDGSNFTLKIRSTKLEDSAMYFCASRPGQGARMNEQFFGPGTRLTVL.

The chain combines TRBV19 with TRBJ1-4, with D unresolved. Germline V lookup: CDR1 LNHDA, CDR2 SQIVND (reference sequence). This CDR3 region has 14 residues. Between the trimmed V and J ends, which lost 2 bases and 3 bases, there was a span of 7 bases. The CDR3 sequence: CASSIKAANEKLFF. CDR3 coding DNA: TGTGCCAGTAGTATAAAGGCAGCTAATGAAAAACTGTTTTTT. The entire variable domain, with the rest obtained from reference TRBV19 and TRBJ1-4, is as follows: DGGITQSPKYLFRKEGQNVTLSCEQNLNHDAMYWYRQDPGQGLRLIYYSQIVNDFQKGDIAEGYSVSREKKESFPLTVTSAQKNPTAFYLCASSIKAANEKLFFGSGTQLSVL.

The rearrangement uses TRBV5-1 and TRBJ2-5; a weak D match, TRBD2 (5 bases). Per the germline V gene, CDR1 is SGHRS and CDR2 is YFSETQ. V was clipped by 5 bases and J by 2 bases, with 16 bases between them. This CDR3 has 15 residues. CDR3 in amino acids: CASSPAGITQETQYF. The CDR3 bases are TGCGCCAGCAGTCCTGCCGGGATCACACAAGAGACCCAGTACTTC.

This clonotype was found many times. V usage is TRBV6-2 or TRBV6-3 and J usage is TRBJ2-7, with D perhaps TRBD1 or TRBD2 (5 bases each). The CDR3 has 13 residues. V gave up 1 base and J gave up 2 bases, with 6 bases separating them. Germline V gene lookup returns CDR1 MNHEY and CDR2 SVGEGT. CDR3: CASSYWGTYEQYF. The CDR3 DNA follows: TGTGCCAGCAGTTACTGGGGGACCTACGAGCAGTACTTC.

The chain joins TRBV4-1 to TRBJ1-5; 9 bases line up with TRBD1. Germline CDR1 and CDR2: MGHRA and YSYEKL. CDR3 length: 16 residues. Trimming removed 3 bases from V and 2 bases from J; junction bases left unmatched: 5. Here the CDR3 reads CASSHPGQGGNQPQHF. The CDR3 DNA is TGCGCCAGCAGCCACCCGGGACAGGGTGGCAATCAGCCCCAGCATTTT.

This clonotype has just a few counts. The rearrangement links TRBV5-5 to TRBJ2-3; D is perhaps TRBD1 or TRBD2 (6 bases each). The CDR3 consists of 14 residues. Germline V gene data show CDR1 as SGHKS and CDR2 as YYEKEE (reference sequence). The V end was cut by 4 bases, the J end by 4 bases, with 13 bases between. This CDR3 reads CASSPEGGSDTQYF. The CDR3 nucleotides are TGTGCCAGCAGCCCAGAGGGGGGCTCAGATACGCAGTATTTT.

This clonotype was counted at least ten times. This chain links TRBV2 with TRBJ1-1, with D possibly TRBD1 on 5 matching bases. This CDR3 region has 13 residues. CDR1 SNHLY and CDR2 FYNNEI come from the germline V gene. Trimming took 6 bases from V and 5 from J, leaving 13 bases between them. In DNA form, the CDR3 reads TGTGCCAGCAGGGCCCAGGGAGTGACTGAAGCTTTCTTT. It specifies CASRAQGVTEAFF.

CDR3 region: CASSQGGFRGLANTGELFF. CDR3 sequence (DNA): TGCGCCAGCAGCCAAGGGGGGTTTCGTGGACTAGCTAACACCGGGGAGCTGTTTTTT. The V and J genes are TRBV4-1 and TRBJ2-2, with TRBD2 matching 8 bases. The V gene's germline CDR1 is MGHRA and CDR2 YSYEKL. V trimming: 1 base; J trimming: 2 bases; junction bases outside the gene matches: 12. The length of the CDR3 is 19 residues.